The following is a T cell receptor beta chain sequence with its context. Authors' data handling: Estimation of nucleated cell counts was performed using reference gene primer amplification. The table came from immunoSEQ multiplex PCR; TCRdb's copy has only in-frame clones and leaves some out. The DNA gave D and trimming, while V, J and clone size come from that table. The sample lists fewer than 45,000 clones; 85% to 95% were seen once. This CDR3 contains 13 residues. Per the germline V gene, CDR1 is MNHEY and CDR2 is SVGAGI. Trimming cost V 6 bases and J 0 bases, with 6 bases left between them. This record comes from a study of blood T cell repertoires in COVID-19.

Sequenced sample: peripheral blood. The sequence derives from a man between 60 and 75 years old with active or convalescent COVID-19. This chain joins TRBV6-5 and TRBJ2-1, with D possibly TRBD2 on 5 matching bases. DNA for the CDR3: TGTGCCAGCAGGAGGGACTCCTACAATGAGCAGTTCTTC. The encoded protein is CASRRDSYNEQFF.